The clone carrying this T cell receptor beta chain occurred a few times. No antigen is known for it. Absent ophthalmopathy progression within 18 months defined stable Graves' hyperthyroidism. Patients were aged 18 to 65, had disease duration under 2 months, and had newly diagnosed hyperthyroidism. Diagnoses rested on clinical symptoms, serum thyroxine and TRAb, thyroid ultrasound and orbital computed tomography. Germline CDR1 MNHNS, CDR2 SASEGT. V lost 6 bases and J lost 4, with 10 bases in between. The CDR3 is 12 residues long. This sample is part of a study of T cells in Graves' hyperthyroidism and ophthalmopathy. General study findings and limits: Clonotypes that were expanded in thyroid above 0.001 mostly appeared in blood too.

Regions amplified from RNA transcripts were the TCR beta CDR3 regions. TCR CDR3 underwent first-round RT-PCR with the HTBI primer set. Each CDR3 protein is one row after TCRdb ran MiXCR on the multiplex PCR reads. The sample records roughly 630,000 distinct CDR3 sequences, 15% to 17% being singletons. J is TRBJ2-7 and V is TRBV6-1, with a possible D match to TRBD1 (6 bases). Sequencing was carried out using blood. The clonotype originates from a woman in her twenties or thirties with Graves' hyperthyroidism. CDR3: CASRRTAYEQYF. CDR3 coding DNA: TGTGCCAGCAGAAGGACAGCTTACGAGCAGTACTTC.